This passage covers 15 T cell receptor beta chains from one sample sequenced in a study of T-cell memory formation after mild COVID-19. One entry per CDR3 protein, called by TCRdb with MiXCR from the 5' RACE reads. Of 300,000 to 400,000 distinct CDR3 sequences listed, over 20% were seen once; the top ten hold 9.5% to 15%. Sequenced: PBMCs or a T cell subset sorted from them (not recorded which). Source of these receptors: an adult woman who had mild COVID-19 (a few samples of this study predate the infection). Cell type and time point are not known.

This sequence joins TRBV6-2 or TRBV6-3 and TRBJ2-2; D remains unclear. Germline V gene sequence: CDR1 MNHEY, CDR2 SVGEGT. V gave up 0 bases and J gave up 4 bases, with 3 bases separating them. This CDR3 comprises 13 residues. The CDR3 DNA is TGTGCCAGCAGTTACTCGATCACCGGGGAGCTGTTTTTT. Protein product: CASSYSITGELFF.

The chain couples TRBV12-3 or TRBV12-4 to TRBJ2-3, with TRBD2 matching over 8 bases. The CDR3 is made up of 16 amino acids. The ends lost 0 bases at V and 8 bases at J; junction bases unmatched: 10. DNA for the CDR3: TGTGCCAGCAGTTTAGCGGGGACTAGGAAAAGGGGTACGCAGTATTTT. It translates to CASSLAGTRKRGTQYF.

The gene calls are TRBV12-3 or TRBV12-4 and TRBJ1-5; 8 bases agree with TRBD1. Germline trimming cut 4 bases from V and 6 bases from J; bases unmatched to any gene: 5. CDR3 size: 14 residues. The CDR3 coding sequence is TGTGCCAGCAGTTCTCAGGGGGCAAGTCAGCCCCAGCATTTT. Protein product: CASSSQGASQPQHF.

This clonotype was found many times. The J gene is TRBJ2-7, the V gene TRBV28; D assignment may be TRBD1 or TRBD2 (5 bases each). Trimming pared 3 bases from V and 0 bases from J, leaving 12 bases between. Germline assignment: CDR1 MDHEN and CDR2 SYDVKM. This CDR3 region has 15 residues. The CDR3 DNA reads as TGTGCCAGCAGTTTTGGGACCAGCATCTCCTACGAGCAGTACTTC. Protein sequence: CASSFGTSISYEQYF.

This chain connects TRBV6-2 or TRBV6-3 to TRBJ2-1, with 8 nucleotides matching TRBD2. This CDR3 contains 17 residues. V gave up 3 bases and J gave up 5 bases; unmatched junction bases: 12. Germline CDR1 reads MNHEY; CDR2 reads SVGEGT. CDR3 in amino acids: CASSYTGGPYWNNEQFF. CDR3 DNA: TGTGCCAGCAGTTATACGGGAGGGCCTTATTGGAACAATGAGCAGTTCTTC.

This clonotype was seen more than once but under ten times. The CDR3 nucleotides read TGTGCCAGCAGTGGTAGCGGGGGAACTAGCACAGATACGCAGTATTTT. Protein sequence: CASSGSGGTSTDTQYF. The V call is TRBV2, the J call TRBJ2-3; the match to TRBD2 covers 9 bases. Germline CDR1 is SNHLY and CDR2 is FYNNEI. The V segment lost 4 bases and the J segment 0 bases; nucleotides outside the gene matches: 5. This CDR3 is 16 amino acids long.

This clonotype was observed a handful of times. V gene TRBV7-9 combines with J gene TRBJ1-2; 8 positions match TRBD1. After removal of 4 bases from V and 5 bases from J, the junction contained 6 bases not matched to a gene. This CDR3 spans 14 amino acids. Germline CDR1 reads SEHNR; CDR2 reads FQNEAQ (reference sequence). For the CDR3, the DNA is TGTGCCAGCAGCTCTCAGGACAGGGTATATGGCTACACCTTC. It codes for CASSSQDRVYGYTF.

This chain uses TRBV7-9 with TRBJ2-7; TRBD1 aligns across 10 bases. The junction had 14 bases not matched to a gene; V was cut back by 5 bases and J by 7 bases. Germline-derived CDR1 and CDR2 are SEHNR and FQNEAQ (reference sequence). The CDR3 totals 16 residues. In DNA form, the CDR3 reads TGTGCCAGCAGCCTCGCTCCGGGACAGGGGAATCAAGAGCAGTACTTC. As protein: CASSLAPGQGNQEQYF.

The chain combines TRBV10-3 with TRBJ1-3, with 9 bases lining up with TRBD1. V was pared by 10 bases and J by 2 bases, with 6 bases of the junction left unmatched. The CDR3 length is 14 residues. From germline, CDR1 is ENHRY and CDR2 SYGVKD. The CDR3: CATAGTGPGNTIYF. Written as DNA, the CDR3 is TGTGCCACCGCCGGGACAGGGCCTGGAAACACCATATATTTT.

This chain connects TRBV18 to TRBJ1-1; unclear D gene. V was trimmed by 6 bases and J by 0 bases, leaving 8 bases between them. This CDR3 contains 13 residues. Looked up from germline, CDR1 is KGHSH and CDR2 is LQKENI. The CDR3 DNA reads as TGTGCCAGCTCCGCTGAATTGAACACTGAAGCTTTCTTT. It yields the protein CASSAELNTEAFF.

The table lists this clonotype with a few counts. This chain links TRBV25-1 with TRBJ1-4, with TRBD1 matching 7 bases. The CDR3 is made up of 16 amino acids. The germline V gene encodes CDR1 MGHDK and CDR2 SYGVNS. V trimming: 2 bases; J trimming: 6 bases; junction bases outside the gene matches: 9. The CDR3 is CASSERGRGLYEKLFF. The CDR3 DNA sequence: TGTGCCAGCAGTGAAAGAGGGAGGGGGCTGTATGAAAAACTGTTTTTT.

This clonotype was recorded many times. The chain links TRBV20-1 to TRBJ2-2, with TRBD1 matching 8 bases. With 5 bases clipped from V and 5 bases from J, the junction kept 7 bases outside the gene matches. This CDR3 has 14 amino acids. Germline V gene sequence: CDR1 DFQATT, CDR2 SNEGSKA (reference sequence). The CDR3 coding sequence is TGCAGTGCTCAGGGGGCTTGGAGTACCGGGGAGCTGTTTTTT. Residues: CSAQGAWSTGELFF.

This clonotype was recorded a few times. The rearrangement links TRBV28 to TRBJ1-5; 8 bases are shared with TRBD1. V trimming: 3 bases; J trimming: 0 bases; junction bases outside the gene matches: 16. Per germline, CDR1 MDHEN and CDR2 SYDVKM. The CDR3 is made up of 20 amino acids. CDR3 sequence: CASSLLVGPGGGHSNQPQHF. The CDR3 DNA reads as TGTGCCAGCAGTTTGTTGGTCGGGCCAGGGGGCGGACATAGCAATCAGCCCCAGCATTTT.

This clonotype was recorded a few times. This chain connects TRBV3-1 to TRBJ2-1; 7 positions agree with TRBD2. The V gene end was trimmed by 6 bases and the J gene end by 3 bases; junction bases not matched to a gene: 2. The CDR3 is 13 amino acids. Germline V lookup: CDR1 LGHDT, CDR2 YNNKEL (reference sequence). Here the CDR3 reads CASRPSGYNEQFF. The CDR3 region has the DNA TGTGCCAGCAGACCTAGCGGCTACAATGAGCAGTTCTTC.

In this sample, this clonotype turned up many times. The gene calls are TRBV5-6 and TRBJ1-4, with 8 nucleotides matching TRBD1. V lost 4 bases, J lost 3 bases, and 5 bases stayed unmatched. The CDR3 contains 15 residues. The germline V gene encodes CDR1 SGHDT and CDR2 YYEEEE. The CDR3: CASSRQGTANEKLFF. As DNA, the CDR3 is TGTGCCAGCAGCAGACAGGGGACTGCTAATGAAAAACTGTTTTTT.